This passage covers 13 T cell receptor beta chains from one sample sequenced in a study of shared clonotypes between healthy human individuals. Generated by immunoSEQ multiplex PCR, the TCRdb table keeps only in-frame clones and is missing some. The data contain about 1.1 million clones, more than 75% of them singletons. The sequencing input was memory CD4+ T cells from PBMCs. Subset indicated: CD45RA-negative fraction. All receptors derive from a man between 18 and 29 years old in good health. Some clones in this sample may be carry-over from other donors' samples.

In this sample, this clone turned up a few times. The chain couples TRBV18 to TRBJ2-1; 9 bases align to TRBD2. J lost 0 bases, V lost 3 bases, and 6 bases had no gene match. CDR1 is KGHSH, CDR2 LQKENI, per germline. CDR3 length equals 17 residues. CDR3 amino acids: CASSPSGSDGSYNEQFF. CDR3 coding DNA: TGTGCCAGCTCACCTAGCGGGAGCGACGGCTCCTACAATGAGCAGTTCTTC.

CDR3 residues: CASSSFLPRSGRSGHEQYF. In DNA, the CDR3 is TGCGCCAGCAGCAGCTTCCTCCCCCGGAGCGGGAGAAGTGGGCACGAGCAGTACTTC. The rearrangement joins TRBV5-1 to TRBJ2-7, with TRBD2 matching 8 bases. The CDR3 totals 19 residues. Germline V gene data show CDR1 as SGHRS and CDR2 as YFSETQ. J was trimmed by 5 bases and V by 4 bases; bases with no gene match: 23.

The rearrangement links TRBV9 to TRBJ2-7; 7 bases match TRBD2. This CDR3 is built from 18 residues. The germline V gene has CDR1 SGDLS and CDR2 YYNGEE. With 0 bases clipped from V and 4 bases from J, the junction kept 16 bases outside the gene matches. This CDR3 is CASSVGPSGISGGYEQYF. CDR3 coding DNA: TGTGCCAGCAGCGTAGGGCCTAGCGGTATCTCTGGGGGGTACGAGCAGTACTTC.

The table lists this clone with many counts. This chain connects TRBV2 to TRBJ1-1; the D gene is possibly TRBD1 (5 bases). There are 14 residues in the CDR3. V lost 4 bases and J lost 0, with 9 bases in between. Germline V lookup: CDR1 SNHLY, CDR2 FYNNEI. The CDR3 nucleotides are TGTGCCAGCAGTGCGGGACGTTTGAACACTGAAGCTTTCTTT. This gives the protein CASSAGRLNTEAFF.

The chain is built from TRBV11-3 and TRBJ2-3; D is unclear. Between the trimmed V and J ends, which lost 3 bases and 2 bases, there was a span of 9 bases. Germline loops: CDR1 SGHNT, CDR2 YENEEA. The CDR3 is made up of 14 amino acids. The CDR3 region is CASSFGSNTDTQYF. CDR3 coding DNA: TGTGCCAGCAGCTTTGGATCGAACACAGATACGCAGTATTTT.

The genes are TRBV19 and TRBJ1-4; maybe TRBD1 (5 bases). Per germline, CDR1 LNHDA and CDR2 SQIVND (reference sequence). Between the trimmed V and J ends, which lost 0 bases and 5 bases, there was a span of 16 bases. The CDR3 has 17 residues. DNA of the CDR3: TGTGCCAGTAGTATAGATTTTAGGAACAGGCCAAATGAAAAACTGTTTTTT. Its translation: CASSIDFRNRPNEKLFF.

Only a few counts were recorded for this clone. Other DNA sequences within the sample encode an identical CDR3. V gene TRBV7-8 combines with J gene TRBJ1-1; D ambiguous. The V end lost 1 base, the J end lost 7 bases, and 7 bases lay between the germline ends. Looked up from germline, CDR1 is SGHVS and CDR2 is FQNEAQ. This CDR3 contains 12 residues. For the CDR3, the DNA is TGTGCCAGCAGCTTAGGGCAGGTTGAAGCTTTCTTT. It is translated as CASSLGQVEAFF. The entire variable domain, with the rest obtained from reference TRBV7-8 and TRBJ1-1, is as follows: GAGVSQSPRYKVAKRGQDVALRCDPISGHVSLFWYQQALGQGPEFLTYFQNEAQLDKSGLPSDRFFAERPEGSVSTLKIQRTQQEDSAVYLCASSLGQVEAFFGQGTRLTVV.

The chain links TRBV20-1 to TRBJ1-3; tentative D call: TRBD1 (6 bases). The length of the CDR3 is 11 residues. Germline V CDR1 and CDR2: DFQATT, SNEGSKA (reference sequence). V gave up 5 bases and J gave up 14 bases, with 16 bases separating them. CDR3 sequence: CSAPSRDTLYF. The CDR3 nucleotides read TGCAGTGCTCCCAGCCGGGACACACTATATTTT.

This chain links TRBV19 with TRBJ1-2; weak D call: TRBD1 (5 bases). This CDR3 is built from 12 residues. Germline assignment: CDR1 LNHDA and CDR2 SQIVND (reference sequence). V was cut by 10 bases and J by 3 bases, with 12 bases left in between. The CDR3 loop is CANIRVHYGYTF. As DNA, the CDR3 is TGTGCCAACATCAGGGTCCACTATGGCTACACCTTC.

The J gene is TRBJ2-2, the V gene TRBV30; tentative D call: TRBD1 (6 bases). CDR3 length equals 15 residues. V lost 1 base and J lost 7, with 16 bases in between. CDR1 and CDR2 from the germline V gene are GTSNPN and SVGIG (reference sequence). CDR3 DNA: TGTGCCTGGAGTGAAAAACAGGGCTTCGGCGGGGAGCTGTTTTTT. It yields the protein CAWSEKQGFGGELFF. The whole variable domain, filled in from reference TRBV30 and TRBJ2-2, reads SQTIHQWPATLVQPVGSPLSLECTVEGTSNPNLYWYRQAAGRGLQLLFYSVGIGQISSEVPQNLSASRPQDRQFILSSKKLLLSDSGFYLCAWSEKQGFGGELFFGEGSRLTVL.

The rearrangement joins TRBV2 to TRBJ1-2, with unresolved D. Germline CDR1 reads SNHLY; CDR2 reads FYNNEI. CDR3 length: 14 residues. V was clipped by 4 bases and J by 8 bases, with 17 bases between them. In DNA, the CDR3 is TGTGCCAGCAGTGCTAGCTCGGCCCTAAAGGGCTACACCTTC. Encoded protein: CASSASSALKGYTF.

The chain couples TRBV6-1 to TRBJ2-7; 7 bases align to TRBD1. CDR3 length: 13 residues. Germline V gives CDR1 MNHNS, CDR2 SASEGT. The ends lost 6 bases at V and 5 bases at J; junction bases unmatched: 7. The CDR3 DNA reads TGTGCCAGCAGGACGGGACAGAGGAACGAGCAGTACTTC. Translating it yields CASRTGQRNEQYF.

This clone was seen a few times. This chain connects TRBV7-3 to TRBJ2-2, with unresolved D. V dropped 5 bases and J dropped 2 bases, with 12 bases sitting between them. The CDR3 sequence is 15 residues long. Germline CDR1 is SGHTA and CDR2 is FQGTGA. CDR3 DNA sequence: TGTGCCAGCAGCAAACATGACTTAAACACCGGGGAGCTGTTTTTT. Protein: CASSKHDLNTGELFF. Complete variable domain (other parts from reference TRBV7-3 and TRBJ2-2): GAGVSQTPSNKVTEKGKYVELRCDPISGHTALYWYRQSLGQGPEFLIYFQGTGAADDSGLPNDRFFAVRPEGSVSTLKIQRTERGDSAVYLCASSKHDLNTGELFFGEGSRLTVL.